This entry is about one T cell receptor beta chain. It has no known antigen specificity. Per-base qualities were not stored, and no clone one base away is much larger. TCRbeta CDR3 regions were profiled by bias-controlled multiplex PCR amplification of genomic DNA with the immunoSEQ Assay. On the authors' methods: To quantify the absolute abundance of each unique TCRbeta CDR3 region, the sequences were collapsed and filtered. Two models were used to test differential abundance: a binomial model (Fisher-equivalent) and a beta-binomial model that adds time-dependent variance fitted from healthy donors. Clones with fewer than 5 combined templates were removed, and differential abundance was called for clones with a Benjamini-Hochberg FDR below 0.01. The form v = (b*log(k)+a)^2 was used to model beta-binomial variance as a function of total template count across the two samples. The table was pulled from immuneACCESS by TCRdb, which kept in-frame rearrangements only. Such tables lose some clones; where checked, under half of the loss comes from unresolved V genes, and the rest has no known cause. The V and J calls and clone size come from that table; D and trimming were worked out from the DNA. The sample table records tens of thousands of clones; roughly 87% of these occur just once. The ten biggest clones cover approximately 5.3% of the sample.

The data are from a study of identifying expanded T cells in peripheral blood (dated by TCRdb to about 2019). With respect to the entire study: Technical replicates were generated by sequencing separate aliquots of the same genomic DNA pool, with four replicates compared pairwise. The full study reports these points: The binomial model flagged 0.9 to 1.5 differentially abundant clones between technical replicates, compared with 15 to 17 over approximately 2 weeks and 19 over around 4 weeks. The beta-binomial model significantly reduced the number of clones called differentially abundant and the false-positive rate across all healthy-donor time intervals. The authors expected biological variance in healthy repertoires might increase further over much longer intervals such as months to years. Variance in clone template counts between approximately two-week samples significantly increased with total template count across all healthy donors.

The CDR3 runs 19 residues from the cysteine to the phenylalanine. The DNA shown is the 57-base CDR3, in frame from base 1. The germline V gene (reference sequence) specifies LNHDA as CDR1 and SQIVND as CDR2. V and J are trimmed by 4 bases and 0 bases, and the gene matches miss 12 bases of the junction. No immune events, such as infections, were documented for the healthy donors during the collection period. Healthy-donor blood repertoires served as a training cohort to calibrate time-dependent variance in a beta-binomial model of T-cell clone differential abundance. The training cohort was composed of some ten healthy donors, 3 female and 7 male. The donors were between roughly 25 and 64 years old, with an average age of about 47 years. Whole blood was collected from each healthy donor at three time points spaced 2 to 3 weeks apart and obtained from a commercial supplier. For immunosequencing, genomic DNA was extracted from unsorted whole blood.

The TCR originated in a person aged 18 to 70 in good health. The V and J segments used are TRBV19 and TRBJ2-3, with TRBD2 identical over 11 junction bases. Sequencing was done on a sample of blood. The sequence in DNA is TGTGCCAGTAGTACCCCGACTAGCGGGGACTTTCATAGCACAGATACGCAGTATTTT. This is translated as CASSTPTSGDFHSTDTQYF.